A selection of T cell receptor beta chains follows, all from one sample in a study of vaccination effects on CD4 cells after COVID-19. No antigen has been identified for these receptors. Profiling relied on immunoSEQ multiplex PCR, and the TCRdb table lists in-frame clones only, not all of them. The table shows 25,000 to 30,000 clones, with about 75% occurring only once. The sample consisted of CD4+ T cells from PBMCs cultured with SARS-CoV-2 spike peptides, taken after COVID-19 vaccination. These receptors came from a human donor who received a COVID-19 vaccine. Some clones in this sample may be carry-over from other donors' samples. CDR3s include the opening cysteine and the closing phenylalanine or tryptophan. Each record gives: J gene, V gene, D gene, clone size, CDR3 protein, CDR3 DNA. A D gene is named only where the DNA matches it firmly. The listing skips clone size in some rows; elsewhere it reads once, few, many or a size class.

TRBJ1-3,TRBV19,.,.,CASSSQDVPGNTIYF,TGTGCCAGTAGTAGCCAAGATGTTCCTGGAAACACCATATATTTT
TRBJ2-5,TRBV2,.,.,CASSEDRETQYF,TGTGCCAGCAGTGAAGACCGGGAGACCCAGTACTTC
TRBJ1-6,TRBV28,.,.,CASSPGDLLSSYNSPLHF,TGTGCCAGCAGTCCAGGGGATCTCCTAAGCTCCTATAATTCACCCCTCCACTTT
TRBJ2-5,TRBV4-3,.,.,CASSSSRGVGAQYF,TGCGCCAGCAGCTCCTCGAGGGGGGTGGGGGCCCAGTACTTC
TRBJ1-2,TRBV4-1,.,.,CASSQDTVPNYGYTF,TGCGCCAGCAGCCAAGATACCGTCCCTAACTATGGCTACACCTTC
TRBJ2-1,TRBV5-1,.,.,CASSLGTLEVDEQFF,TGCGCCAGCAGCCTTGGGACATTGGAGGTGGATGAGCAGTTCTTC
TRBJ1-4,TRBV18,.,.,CASSPARERANEKLFF,TGTGCCAGCTCACCGGCCCGGGAAAGGGCTAATGAAAAACTGTTTTTT
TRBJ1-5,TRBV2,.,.,CASSDRGAGSNQPQHF,TGTGCCAGCAGTGATCGGGGGGCGGGTAGCAATCAGCCCCAGCATTTT
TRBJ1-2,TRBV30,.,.,CAWSKDSSIGYTF,TGTGCCTGGAGCAAGGACAGCTCTATTGGCTACACCTTC
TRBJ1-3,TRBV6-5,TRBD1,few,CATRQGAWGNTIYF,TGTGCCACTCGACAGGGGGCATGGGGAAACACCATATATTTT
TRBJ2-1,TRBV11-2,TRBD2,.,CASRPSGGAGNEQFF,TGTGCCAGCAGACCTAGCGGGGGGGCCGGTAATGAGCAGTTCTTC
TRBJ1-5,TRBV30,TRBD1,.,CAWAGQGKNQPQHF,TGTGCCTGGGCCGGACAGGGGAAGAATCAGCCCCAGCATTTT
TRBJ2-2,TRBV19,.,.,CASNEGKDTGELFF,TGTGCCAGTAATGAGGGAAAGGACACCGGGGAGCTGTTTTTT
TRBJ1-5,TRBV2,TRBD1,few,CASTSGTAGNQPQHF,TGTGCCAGCACCTCGGGGACAGCTGGCAATCAGCCCCAGCATTTT
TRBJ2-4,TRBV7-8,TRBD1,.,CASSPRRTGGKNIQYF,TGTGCCAGCAGCCCCCGCAGAACAGGGGGCAAAAACATTCAGTACTTC
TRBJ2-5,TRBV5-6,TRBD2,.,CASSFRVAGGETQYF,TGTGCCAGCAGCTTCCGGGTAGCGGGGGGAGAGACCCAGTACTTC
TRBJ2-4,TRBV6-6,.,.,CASSYSGRNIQYF,TGTGCCAGCAGTTACTCAGGAAGAAACATTCAGTACTTC
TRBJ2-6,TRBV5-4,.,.,CASSLIYSGANVLTF,TGTGCCAGCAGCTTAATATATTCTGGGGCCAACGTCCTGACTTTC
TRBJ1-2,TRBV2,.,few,CASSARTENYGYTF,TGTGCCAGCAGTGCTAGGACGGAAAACTATGGCTACACCTTC
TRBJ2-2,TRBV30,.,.,CAWENGLTNTGELFF,TGTGCCTGGGAGAATGGACTTACTAACACCGGGGAGCTGTTTTTT
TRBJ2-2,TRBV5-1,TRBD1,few,CASSLFGQGNTGELFF,TGCGCCAGCAGCTTGTTCGGACAGGGGAACACCGGGGAGCTGTTTTTT
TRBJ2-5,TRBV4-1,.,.,CASSQVPIQETQYF,TGCGCCAGCAGCCAAGTTCCGATCCAAGAGACCCAGTACTTC
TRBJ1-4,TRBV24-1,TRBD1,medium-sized,CATSDHQGGASEKLFF,TGTGCCACCAGTGACCACCAAGGGGGCGCGAGTGAAAAACTGTTTTTT
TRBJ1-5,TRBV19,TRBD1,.,CASSPGQGDQPQHF,TGTGCCAGTAGTCCAGGACAGGGGGACCAGCCCCAGCATTTT
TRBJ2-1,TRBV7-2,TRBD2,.,CASSPRTSGSYNEQFF,TGTGCCAGCAGCCCGCGGACTAGCGGCTCCTACAATGAGCAGTTCTTC
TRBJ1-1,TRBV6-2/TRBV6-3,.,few,CASSSLWSLPVMNTEAFF,TGTGCCAGCAGTTCCCTATGGTCTCTCCCCGTCATGAACACTGAAGCTTTCTTT
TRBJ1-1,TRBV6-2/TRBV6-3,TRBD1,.,CASSKSPGQGDTEAFF,TGTGCCAGCAGTAAGAGTCCGGGACAGGGGGACACTGAAGCTTTCTTT
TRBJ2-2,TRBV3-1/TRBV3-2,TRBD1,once,CASSQDRADTGELFF,TGTGCCAGCAGCCAGGACAGGGCGGATACCGGGGAGCTGTTTTTT
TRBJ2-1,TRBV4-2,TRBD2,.,CASSQLADYGEQFF,TGTGCCAGCAGCCAACTAGCGGACTACGGTGAGCAGTTCTTC
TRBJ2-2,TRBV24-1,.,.,CATSDYGGGAGELFF,TGTGCCACCAGTGATTATGGGGGTGGTGCCGGGGAGCTGTTTTTT
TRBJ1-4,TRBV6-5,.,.,CASSPRDNGNEKLFF,TGTGCCAGCAGTCCCCGTGACAACGGTAATGAAAAACTGTTTTTT
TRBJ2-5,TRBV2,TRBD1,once,CASRDREETQYF,TGTGCCAGCAGGGACAGGGAAGAGACCCAGTACTTC
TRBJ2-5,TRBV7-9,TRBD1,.,CASSLGTGGSETQYF,TGTGCCAGCAGCCTCGGGACAGGGGGATCGGAGACCCAGTACTTC
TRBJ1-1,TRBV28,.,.,CASTTQGTEAFF,TGTGCCAGCACGACTCAGGGCACTGAAGCTTTCTTT
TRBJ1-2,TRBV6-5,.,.,CASRDIREVYGYTF,TGTGCCAGCAGGGATATCAGGGAGGTTTATGGCTACACCTTC